The rows below give T cell receptor beta chains drawn from one sample of a study of CD8+CD57+ T cells in acquired aplastic anemia. TCRdb reprocessed the reads via MiXCR and lists one record per CDR3 protein. In the table there are 250,000 to 350,000 distinct CDR3 sequences, approximately 55% of which are singletons. The source material was sorted CD4+, CD8+, or CD8+CD57+ T cells (not recorded which) from PBMCs. These receptors were obtained from a human donor with severe aplastic anemia or a healthy control (not recorded which). CDR3s include the opening cysteine and the closing phenylalanine or tryptophan. D genes are given only for firm matches. Some rows have no size entry. The others give once, few or many, or a class for an expanded clone.

.	TRBV9	TRBJ2-1	.	CAIQGPGYNEQFF	TGTGCCATCCAGGGACCGGGGTACAATGAACAGTTCTTC
TRBD2	TRBV9	TRBJ2-1	many	CASSVAGLAGGSYNEQFF	TGTGCCAGCAGCGTAGCGGGACTAGCGGGGGGCTCCTACAATGAGCAGTTCTTC
.	TRBV10-2	TRBJ1-1	once	CASSYNGNTEAFF	TGCGCCAGCAGTTACAACGGGAACACTGAAGCTTTCTTT
.	TRBV12-3/TRBV12-4	TRBJ2-3	many	CASTRGLGITDTQYF	TGTGCCAGCACCAGGGGCCTGGGAATCACAGATACGCAGTATTTT
.	TRBV12-3/TRBV12-4	TRBJ2-5	.	CASSLGWQETQYF	TGTGCCAGCAGCTTAGGATGGCAAGAGACCCAGTACTTC
.	TRBV3-1	TRBJ2-5	once	CASSQPFVSETQYF	TGTGCCAGCAGCCAACCCTTTGTATCCGAGACCCAGTACTTC
.	TRBV20-1	TRBJ2-5	.	CVLLCQQLRDGLTYQETQYF	.
.	TRBV6-5	TRBJ2-3	.	CASSEEAPRQYF	TGTGCCAGCAGTGAAGAGGCTCCTAGGCAGTATTTT
.	TRBV3-1	TRBJ2-7	.	CASSQDLREQYF	TGTGCCAGCAGCCAAGATTTACGGGAGCAGTACTTC
.	TRBV30	TRBJ2-2	once	CAVRGPINTGELFF	TGTGCCGTACGGGGTCCAATAAACACCGGGGAGCTGTTTTTT
.	TRBV7-3	TRBJ2-3	.	CASTPKGHSTDTQYF	TGTGCCAGCACCCCAAAGGGACACAGCACAGATACGCAGTATTTT